The rows below give T cell receptor beta chains drawn from one sample of a study of cytomegalovirus exposure and HLA in healthy donors. Measured with immunoSEQ multiplex PCR; TCRdb has only the in-frame clones, and not every one. The table includes around 150,000 clones, about four fifths detected once. The sample taken for sequencing was PBMCs. The receptors derive from a woman aged 45-60 years in good health and CMV-seronegative. Each CDR3 is given with its conserved first and last residue. D genes are given only for firm matches. Clone size appears in some rows only: once, few, many, or a class for an expanded clone.

>.|.|TRBJ1-3|TRBV7-9
CASSLVGSGSGNTIYF
>.|TRBD2|TRBJ2-3|TRBV28
CASSPGLAGGWATDTQYF
>.|.|TRBJ1-2|TRBV6-1
CASREVYGYTF
>.|TRBD1|TRBJ1-6|TRBV7-9
CASSHLRTGGNSPLHF
>.|TRBD2|TRBJ2-1|TRBV6-4
CASSEVAGGRNEQFF
>.|TRBD2|TRBJ2-5|TRBV7-2
CASSLATAGGGPYF
>.|.|TRBJ1-6|TRBV7-9
CATRQARDNSPLHF
>.|.|TRBJ2-1|TRBV30
CAQAERRSSYNEQFF
>.|.|TRBJ1-5|TRBV4-2
CASRQGLNQPQHF
>few|TRBD2|TRBJ2-3|TRBV7-8
CASSLKAGGPGTDTQYF